Each of the 18 T cell receptor beta chains below was sequenced from the same sample in a study of CD8+CD57+ T cells in acquired aplastic anemia. By flow cytometry, patients selected for sequencing had shown an expansion of CD8+CD57+ cells. Genomic DNA, serving as template, underwent TCR beta VDJ and CDR3 profiling. TCRdb reanalysed the reads using MiXCR and keeps one entry per CDR3 protein. The sample has 150,000 to 180,000 distinct CDR3 sequences, 40% to 65% seen once. Sequenced: sorted CD4+, CD8+, or CD8+CD57+ T cells (not recorded which) from PBMCs. These receptors came from a human donor with aplastic anemia.

In this sample, this clonotype turned up a few times. The chain combines TRBV24-1 with TRBJ1-2; possibly TRBD1 for D (5 bases). Trimming shortened V by 3 bases and J by 2 bases, and 15 bases separated the two germline ends. The CDR3 consists of 16 residues. Per germline, CDR1 KGHDR and CDR2 SFDVKD. CDR3 coding DNA: TGTGCCACCAGTGATCCTTCGGGAGGGGTAAACTATGGCTACACCTTC. Protein: CATSDPSGGVNYGYTF.

On this clonotype: The conserved final phenylalanine or tryptophan is absent from the CDR3, which likely points to a read error. The DNA is omitted, as the CDR3 cannot be located on it reliably, and the CDR3 follows TCRdb's listing. The chain carries TRBV29-1 and TRBJ1-2. The CDR3 spans 10 residues, counting both ends. Per germline, CDR1 SQVTM and CDR2 ANQGSEA. The CDR3 spells CSVGVQHQLY.

The gene calls are TRBV10-3 and TRBJ2-1; either TRBD1 or TRBD2 may fit D (5 bases each). Germline CDR1 reads ENHRY; CDR2 reads SYGVKD. Trimming stripped 6 bases from V and 6 bases from J, with 18 bases between. This CDR3 contains 15 residues. CDR3 nucleotide sequence: TGTGCCATCAGCCAAGGGACCACGTTGTTCAATGAGCAGTTCTTC. Encoded protein: CAISQGTTLFNEQFF.

In this sample, this clonotype turned up many times. The CDR3 here is CASSFRDLGEETQYF. The CDR3 nucleotides read TGTGCCAGCAGTTTCCGGGACCTTGGGGAAGAGACCCAGTACTTC. J is TRBJ2-5 and V is TRBV12-3 or TRBV12-4; perhaps D is TRBD1 or TRBD2 (5 bases each). Trimming removed 3 bases from V and 3 bases from J, with 14 bases in between. The CDR3 is made up of 15 amino acids.

The chain links TRBV11-1 to TRBJ2-7; TRBD1 agrees at 7 bases. The CDR3 contains 16 residues. Germline assignment: CDR1 SGHAT and CDR2 FQDESV (reference sequence). J was trimmed by 6 bases and V by 4 bases; bases with no gene match: 15. The CDR3 DNA reads TGTGCCAGCAGCTCCGAGTACGCACAGGGGCTTAGCGAGCAGTACTTC. It specifies CASSSEYAQGLSEQYF.

The genes are TRBV4-1 and TRBJ2-7; D unresolved. V lost 5 bases and J lost 6, with 11 bases in between. The CDR3 has 12 residues. From germline, CDR1 is MGHRA and CDR2 YSYEKL. This CDR3 is CASSLDDGEQYF. The CDR3 nucleotides read TGCGCCAGCAGCTTGGACGACGGCGAGCAGTACTTC.

This chain connects TRBV4-3 to TRBJ2-3; the match to TRBD2 covers 10 bases. The trim removed 0 bases at V and 4 bases at J, leaving 1 base unmatched. The germline CDR1 and CDR2 sequences are LGHNA and YSLEER. CDR3 length: 15 amino acids. The CDR3 reads CASSQEAGGPDTQYF. The CDR3 DNA reads TGCGCCAGCAGCCAAGAAGCGGGGGGGCCAGATACGCAGTATTTT.

The CDR3 protein is CASTCRSEKLFF. CDR3 nucleotides: TGTGCCAGTACCTGTCGGTCTGAGAAACTGTTTTTT. The V call is TRBV19, the J call TRBJ1-4; D is ambiguous. Trimming took off 7 bases at V and 11 bases at J, with 14 bases between the two ends. The CDR3 has 12 amino acids. CDR1 and CDR2 (germline): LNHDA, SQIVND (reference sequence).

The V and J genes are TRBV28 and TRBJ1-2, with D perhaps matching TRBD1 (5 bases). In germline, CDR1 is MDHEN, CDR2 SYDVKM. V was pared by 5 bases and J by 4 bases, with 8 bases between. The length of the CDR3 is 12 residues. CDR3 DNA: TGTGCCAGCAGTAAGGGACCCTATGGCTACACCTTC. It yields the protein CASSKGPYGYTF.

This clonotype was seen at least ten times. J is TRBJ1-5 and V is TRBV7-6; a weak D match, TRBD1 (5 bases). V shed 1 base and J shed 3 bases, with 16 bases lying between them. Germline loops: CDR1 SGHVS, CDR2 FNYEAQ. The CDR3 length is 17 residues. The CDR3 bases are TGTGCCAGCAGCTTAGGGGGAGGGACCAGAGACAATCAGCCCCAGCATTTT. Translating it yields CASSLGGGTRDNQPQHF.

The rearrangement joins TRBV2 to TRBJ2-5; 8 bases line up with TRBD1. This CDR3 spans 14 amino acids. V trimming: 4 bases; J trimming: 4 bases; junction bases outside the gene matches: 5. Germline values: CDR1 SNHLY, CDR2 FYNNEI. Written as DNA, the CDR3 is TGTGCCAGCAGTGGACAGGGGCCGAGAGAGACCCAGTACTTC. It translates to CASSGQGPRETQYF.

The V and J genes are TRBV7-9 and TRBJ1-6; D ambiguous. V dropped 6 bases and J dropped 10 bases, with 10 bases sitting between them. Germline-derived CDR1 and CDR2 are SEHNR and FQNEAQ (reference sequence). The CDR3 totals 12 residues. CDR3 residues: CASSLRSSPLHF. CDR3 nucleotides: TGTGCCAGCAGTCTAAGGTCCTCACCCCTCCACTTT.

The V call is TRBV24-1, the J call TRBJ2-1; the D gene is possibly TRBD2 (6 bases). The CDR3 is made up of 16 amino acids. CDR1 and CDR2 (germline): KGHDR, SFDVKD. Trimming cost V 4 bases and J 4 bases, with 16 bases left between them. The CDR3 protein is CATSDRSGRAYNEQFF. The CDR3 DNA sequence: TGTGCCACCAGTGACCGGAGCGGGCGGGCATACAATGAGCAGTTCTTC.

The genes are TRBV20-1 and TRBJ1-6; tentative D call: TRBD1 (6 bases). This CDR3 contains 13 residues. CDR1 and CDR2 (germline): DFQATT, SNEGSKA (reference sequence). The ends were cut back, 1 base at V and 15 bases at J, with 16 bases in the middle. The CDR3 DNA sequence: TGCAGTGCTAGAGTCCAGGGGACCCACCACCTCCACTTT. Translation gives CSARVQGTHHLHF.

The chain joins TRBV19 to TRBJ1-6; TRBD1 matches 9 bases. The germline CDR1 and CDR2 sequences are LNHDA and SQIVND (reference sequence). CDR3 length: 18 residues. V was clipped by 6 bases and J by 5 bases; unmatched bases: 14. CDR3 DNA sequence: TGTGCCAGTAGCGGAGAACTTGCCCGGGACAGGGATAATTCACCCCTCCACTTT. Protein product: CASSGELARDRDNSPLHF.

A few counts support this clonotype. The chain is built from TRBV20-1 and TRBJ2-5; 9 bases are shared with TRBD1. Trimming cost V 3 bases and J 5 bases; bases outside gene matches: 10. CDR1 and CDR2 from the germline V gene are DFQATT and SNEGSKA (reference sequence). This CDR3 region has 15 residues. As DNA, the CDR3 is TGCAGTGCTAGGGACCACAGGGGGCGTGGGGAGACCCAGTACTTC. Protein: CSARDHRGRGETQYF.

This clonotype was counted ten times or more. The chain has TRBV15 and TRBJ2-2; 10 bases line up with TRBD2. V trimming: 8 bases; J trimming: 2 bases; junction bases outside the gene matches: 5. Germline CDR1 is LNHNV and CDR2 is YYDKDF (reference sequence). This CDR3 region has 15 residues. For the CDR3, the DNA is TGTGCCACCGGCCGACTAGCGGGCAACACCGGGGAGCTGTTTTTT. Residues: CATGRLAGNTGELFF.

This clonotype was counted many times. V is TRBV10-1 and J is TRBJ1-1; 9 positions agree with TRBD1. This CDR3 comprises 17 residues. V lost 2 bases to trimming and J lost 0 bases; unmatched junction nucleotides: 7. CDR1 is WNHNN, CDR2 SYGVQD, per germline (reference sequence). As DNA, the CDR3 is TGCGCCAGCAGTGAGCGCCGGACAGGGGCCATGAACACTGAAGCTTTCTTT. Translating gives CASSERRTGAMNTEAFF.